The clone carrying this T cell receptor (beta chain) has just one count. What it recognizes is unknown. This entry belongs to a study of identifying expanded T cells in peripheral blood. Study results and limitations: Roughly two-week clone count variance significantly increased as total template count grew. Differentially abundant clones: 1 to 1.5 between replicates, 16.4 at 2 to 3 weeks, less than 25 at four.

No infections or other immune events were documented during collection. TCRdb keeps only in-frame clones here, not all; method: immunoSEQ multiplex PCR. The sample holds about 94,000 clones, roughly 88% seen once. The CDR3 has 18 amino acids. CDR1 and CDR2 (germline): KGHSH, LQKENI. J lost 4 bases, V lost 3 bases, and 15 bases had no gene match. V is TRBV18 and J is TRBJ1-5; TRBD1 agrees at 7 bases. The TCR was taken from a person aged 18-70 years in good health. The sequencing sample was made of blood. CDR3 residues: CASSPSGTDSRLNQPQHF. The CDR3, as DNA: TGTGCCAGCTCACCTTCCGGGACAGATTCCCGGTTGAATCAGCCCCAGCATTTT.